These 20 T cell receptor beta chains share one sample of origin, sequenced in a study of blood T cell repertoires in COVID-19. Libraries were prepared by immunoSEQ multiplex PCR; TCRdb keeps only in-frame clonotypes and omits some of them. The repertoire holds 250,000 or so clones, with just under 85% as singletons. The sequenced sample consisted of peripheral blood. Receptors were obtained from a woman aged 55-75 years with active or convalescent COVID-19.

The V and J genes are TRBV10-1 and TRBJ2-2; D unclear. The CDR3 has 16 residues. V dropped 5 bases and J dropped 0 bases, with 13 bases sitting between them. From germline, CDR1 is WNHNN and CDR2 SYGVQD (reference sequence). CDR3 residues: CASSSLRLTNTGELFF. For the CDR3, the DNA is TGCGCCAGCAGTAGCCTGAGGTTGACGAACACCGGGGAGCTGTTTTTT.

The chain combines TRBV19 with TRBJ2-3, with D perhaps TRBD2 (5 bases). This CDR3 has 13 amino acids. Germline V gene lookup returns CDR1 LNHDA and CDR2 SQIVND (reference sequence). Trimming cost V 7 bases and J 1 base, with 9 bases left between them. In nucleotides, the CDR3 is TGTGCCAGTAAGGAGGTGGGCACAGATACGCAGTATTTT. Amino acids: CASKEVGTDTQYF.

The CDR3 sequence: CASGPGGYEQYF. DNA for the CDR3: TGTGCCAGCGGTCCGGGAGGGTACGAGCAGTACTTC. The chain recombines TRBV9 with TRBJ2-7, with 8 nucleotides matching TRBD2. Germline V lookup: CDR1 SGDLS, CDR2 YYNGEE. V was clipped by 7 bases and J by 4 bases; unmatched bases: 4. This CDR3 is built from 12 residues.

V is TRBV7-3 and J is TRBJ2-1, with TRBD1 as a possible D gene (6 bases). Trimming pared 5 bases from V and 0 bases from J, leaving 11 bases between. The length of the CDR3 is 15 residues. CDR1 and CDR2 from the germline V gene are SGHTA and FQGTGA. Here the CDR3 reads CASSRGQSSYNEQFF. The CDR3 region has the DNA TGTGCCAGCAGCCGTGGACAGAGCTCCTACAATGAGCAGTTCTTC.

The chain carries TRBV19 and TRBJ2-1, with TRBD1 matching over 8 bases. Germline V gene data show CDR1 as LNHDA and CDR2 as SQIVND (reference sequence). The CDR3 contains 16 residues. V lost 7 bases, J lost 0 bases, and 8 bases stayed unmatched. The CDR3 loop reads CASKSQGAASYNEQFF. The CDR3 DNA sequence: TGTGCCAGTAAGTCTCAGGGGGCGGCCTCCTACAATGAGCAGTTCTTC.

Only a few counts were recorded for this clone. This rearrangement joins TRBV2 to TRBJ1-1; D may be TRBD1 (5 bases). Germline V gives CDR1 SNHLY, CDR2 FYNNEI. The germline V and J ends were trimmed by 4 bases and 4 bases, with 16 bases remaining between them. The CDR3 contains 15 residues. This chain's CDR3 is CASSAPGPRGTEAFF. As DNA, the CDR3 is TGTGCCAGCAGTGCCCCAGGCCCTAGGGGCACTGAAGCTTTCTTT.

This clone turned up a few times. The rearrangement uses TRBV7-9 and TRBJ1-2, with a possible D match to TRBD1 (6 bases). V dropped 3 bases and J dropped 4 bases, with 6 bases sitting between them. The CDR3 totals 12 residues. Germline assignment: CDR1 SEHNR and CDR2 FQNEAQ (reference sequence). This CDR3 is CASSLDSYGYTF. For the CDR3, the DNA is TGTGCCAGCAGCTTGGACAGCTATGGCTACACCTTC.

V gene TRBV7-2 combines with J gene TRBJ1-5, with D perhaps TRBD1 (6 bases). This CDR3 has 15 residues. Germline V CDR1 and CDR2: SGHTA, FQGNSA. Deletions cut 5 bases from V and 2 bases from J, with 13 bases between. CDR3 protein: CASSPPGGGNQPQHF. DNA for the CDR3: TGTGCCAGCAGCCCCCCGGGGGGCGGCAATCAGCCCCAGCATTTT.

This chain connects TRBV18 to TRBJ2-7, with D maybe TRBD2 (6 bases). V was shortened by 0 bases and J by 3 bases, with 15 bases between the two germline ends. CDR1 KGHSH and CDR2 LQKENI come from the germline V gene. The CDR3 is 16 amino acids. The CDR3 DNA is TGTGCCAGCTCACCACCGTTCACGGGAGCCGTCTACGAGCAGTACTTC. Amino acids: CASSPPFTGAVYEQYF. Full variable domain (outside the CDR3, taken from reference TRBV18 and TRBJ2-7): NAGVMQNPRHLVRRRGQEARLRCSPMKGHSHVYWYRQLPEEGLKFMVYLQKENIIDESGMPKERFSAEFPKEGPSILRIQQVVRGDSAAYFCASSPPFTGAVYEQYFGPGTRLTVT.

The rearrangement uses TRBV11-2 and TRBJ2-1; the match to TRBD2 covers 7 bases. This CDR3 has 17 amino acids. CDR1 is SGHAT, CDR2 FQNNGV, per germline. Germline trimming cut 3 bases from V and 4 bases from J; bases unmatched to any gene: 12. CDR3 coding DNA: TGTGCCAGCAGCTTGGCCCCGGGACTAACAAGGTACAATGAGCAGTTCTTC. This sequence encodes CASSLAPGLTRYNEQFF.

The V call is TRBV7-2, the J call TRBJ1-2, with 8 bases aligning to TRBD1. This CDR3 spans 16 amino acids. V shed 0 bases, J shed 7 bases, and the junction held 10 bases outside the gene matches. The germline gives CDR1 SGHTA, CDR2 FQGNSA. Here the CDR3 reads CASSLAGAGGRIGYTF. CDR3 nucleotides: TGTGCCAGCAGCTTAGCTGGGGCAGGGGGCAGAATTGGCTACACCTTC.

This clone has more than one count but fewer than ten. CDR3: CAISEGQGNSPLHF. Written as DNA, the CDR3 is TGTGCCATCAGTGAGGGACAGGGAAATTCACCCCTCCACTTT. The V call is TRBV10-3, the J call TRBJ1-6, with TRBD1 identical over 8 bases. CDR1 and CDR2 (germline): ENHRY, SYGVKD. V lost 2 bases, J lost 7 bases, and 1 base stayed unmatched. CDR3 length: 14 amino acids.

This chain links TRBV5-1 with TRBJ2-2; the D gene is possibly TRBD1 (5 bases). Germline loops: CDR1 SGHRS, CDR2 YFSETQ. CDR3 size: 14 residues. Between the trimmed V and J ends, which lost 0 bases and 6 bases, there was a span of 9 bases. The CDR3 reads CASSLVIGAGELFF. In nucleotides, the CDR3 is TGCGCCAGCAGCTTGGTTATAGGGGCCGGGGAGCTGTTTTTT.

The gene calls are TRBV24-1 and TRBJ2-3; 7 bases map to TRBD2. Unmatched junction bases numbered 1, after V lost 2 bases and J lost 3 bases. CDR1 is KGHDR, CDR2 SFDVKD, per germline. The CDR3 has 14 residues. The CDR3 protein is CATSDSGLTDTQYF. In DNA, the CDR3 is TGTGCCACCAGTGATTCGGGACTAACAGATACGCAGTATTTT.

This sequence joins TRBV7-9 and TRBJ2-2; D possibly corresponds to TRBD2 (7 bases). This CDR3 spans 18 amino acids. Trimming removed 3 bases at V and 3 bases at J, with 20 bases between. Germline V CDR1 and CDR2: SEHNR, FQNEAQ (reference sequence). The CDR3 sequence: CASSFPPGGAVDTGELFF. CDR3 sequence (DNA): TGTGCCAGCAGCTTCCCCCCTGGGGGGGCCGTCGACACCGGGGAGCTGTTTTTT.

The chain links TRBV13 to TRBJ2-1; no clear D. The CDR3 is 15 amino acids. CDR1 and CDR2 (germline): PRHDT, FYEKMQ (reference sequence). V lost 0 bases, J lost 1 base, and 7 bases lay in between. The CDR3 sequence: CASSLGLESYNEQFF. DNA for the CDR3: TGTGCCAGCAGCTTAGGCTTAGAATCCTACAATGAGCAGTTCTTC.

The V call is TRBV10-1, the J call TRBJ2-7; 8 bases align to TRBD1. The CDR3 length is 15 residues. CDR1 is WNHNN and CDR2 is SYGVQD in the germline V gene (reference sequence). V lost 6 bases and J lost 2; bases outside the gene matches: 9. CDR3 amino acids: CASSEPRDRTYEQYV. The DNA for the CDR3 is TGCGCCAGCAGCGAACCCCGGGACAGGACCTACGAGCAGTACGTC.

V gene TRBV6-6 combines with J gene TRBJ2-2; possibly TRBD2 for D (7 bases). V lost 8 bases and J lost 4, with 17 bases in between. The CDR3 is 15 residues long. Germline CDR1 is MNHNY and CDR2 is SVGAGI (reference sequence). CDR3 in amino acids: CASLPRGRVTGELFF. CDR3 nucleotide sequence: TGTGCCAGCCTGCCAAGGGGGAGGGTCACCGGGGAGCTGTTTTTT.

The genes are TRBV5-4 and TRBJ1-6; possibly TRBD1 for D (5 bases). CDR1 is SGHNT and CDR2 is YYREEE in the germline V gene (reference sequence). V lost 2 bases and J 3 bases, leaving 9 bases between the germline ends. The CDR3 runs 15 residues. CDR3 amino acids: CASSFDSSYNSPLHF. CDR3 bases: TGTGCCAGCAGCTTTGACAGTAGCTATAATTCACCCCTCCACTTT.

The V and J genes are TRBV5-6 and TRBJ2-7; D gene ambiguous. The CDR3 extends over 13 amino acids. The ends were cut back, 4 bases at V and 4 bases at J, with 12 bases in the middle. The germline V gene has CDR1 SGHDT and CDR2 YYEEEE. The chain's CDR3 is CASSPRVVYEQYF. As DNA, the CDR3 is TGTGCCAGCAGCCCTCGGGTTGTGTACGAGCAGTACTTC.